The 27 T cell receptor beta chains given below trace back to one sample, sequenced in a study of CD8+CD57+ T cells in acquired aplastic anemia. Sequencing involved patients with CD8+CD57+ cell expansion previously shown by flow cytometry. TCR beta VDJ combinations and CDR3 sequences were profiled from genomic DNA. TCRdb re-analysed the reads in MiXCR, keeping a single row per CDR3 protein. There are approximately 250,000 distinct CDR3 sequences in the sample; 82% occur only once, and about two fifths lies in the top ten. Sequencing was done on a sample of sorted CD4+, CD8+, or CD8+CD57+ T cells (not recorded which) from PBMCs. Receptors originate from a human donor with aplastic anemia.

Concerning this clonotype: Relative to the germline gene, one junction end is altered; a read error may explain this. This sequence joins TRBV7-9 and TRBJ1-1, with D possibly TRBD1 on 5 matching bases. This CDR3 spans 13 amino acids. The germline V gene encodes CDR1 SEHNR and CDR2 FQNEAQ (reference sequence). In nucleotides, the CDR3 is TGTGCCAGCAGCCTAGAGGGGCGGGCCCGGGCTATCTTT. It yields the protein CASSLEGRARAIF.

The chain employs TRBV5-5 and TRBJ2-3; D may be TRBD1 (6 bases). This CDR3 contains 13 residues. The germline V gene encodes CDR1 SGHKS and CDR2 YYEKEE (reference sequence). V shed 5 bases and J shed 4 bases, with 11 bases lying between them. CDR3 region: CASRLWGPDTQYF. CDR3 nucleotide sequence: TGTGCCAGCAGGTTGTGGGGGCCAGATACGCAGTATTTT. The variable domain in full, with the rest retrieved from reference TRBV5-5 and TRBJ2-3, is DAGVTQSPTHLIKTRGQQVTLRCSPISGHKSVSWYQQVLGQGPQFIFQYYEKEERGRGNFPDRFSARQFPNYSSELNVNALLLGDSALYLCASRLWGPDTQYFGPGTRLTVL.

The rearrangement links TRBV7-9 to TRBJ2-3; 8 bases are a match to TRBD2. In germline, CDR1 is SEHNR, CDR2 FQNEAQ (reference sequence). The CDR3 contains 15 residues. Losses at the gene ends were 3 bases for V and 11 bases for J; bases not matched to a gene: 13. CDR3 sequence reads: CASSFQGGGGNEQYF. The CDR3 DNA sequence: TGTGCCAGCAGCTTTCAAGGAGGCGGGGGGAATGAGCAGTATTTT.

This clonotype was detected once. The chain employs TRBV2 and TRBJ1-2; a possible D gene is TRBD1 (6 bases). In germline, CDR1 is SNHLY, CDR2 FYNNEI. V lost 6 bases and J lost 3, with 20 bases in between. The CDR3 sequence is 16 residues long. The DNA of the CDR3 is TGTGCCAGCAGCTCACGGGACATCGGTTTGCACTATGGCTACACCTTC. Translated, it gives CASSSRDIGLHYGYTF.

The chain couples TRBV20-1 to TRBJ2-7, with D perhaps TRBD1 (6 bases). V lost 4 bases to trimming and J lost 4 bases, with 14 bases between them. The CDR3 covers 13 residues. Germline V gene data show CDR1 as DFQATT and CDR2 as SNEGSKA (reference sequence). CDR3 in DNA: TGCAGTGCTATAGGACAGCCAACTTACGAGCAGTACTTC. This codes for CSAIGQPTYEQYF.

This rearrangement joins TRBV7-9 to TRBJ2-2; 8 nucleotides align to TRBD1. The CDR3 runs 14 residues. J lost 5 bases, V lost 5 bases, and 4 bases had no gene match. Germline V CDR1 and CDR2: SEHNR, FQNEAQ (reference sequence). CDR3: CASSPTGVTGELFF. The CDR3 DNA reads TGTGCCAGCAGCCCGACAGGGGTTACCGGGGAGCTGTTTTTT.

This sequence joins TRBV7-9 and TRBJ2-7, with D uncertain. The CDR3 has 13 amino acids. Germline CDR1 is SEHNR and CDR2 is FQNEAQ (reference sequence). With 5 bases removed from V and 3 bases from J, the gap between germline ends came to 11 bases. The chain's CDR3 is CASSGPSFYEQYF. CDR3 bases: TGTGCCAGCAGCGGTCCTTCATTCTACGAGCAGTACTTC.

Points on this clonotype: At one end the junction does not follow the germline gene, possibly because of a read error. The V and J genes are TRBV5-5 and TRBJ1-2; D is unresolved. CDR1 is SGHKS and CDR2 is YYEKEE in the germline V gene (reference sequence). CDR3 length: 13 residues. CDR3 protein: CASSSRLAGGYTF. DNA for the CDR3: TGCGCCAGCAGCTCTAGACTGGCAGGTGGCTACACCTTC.

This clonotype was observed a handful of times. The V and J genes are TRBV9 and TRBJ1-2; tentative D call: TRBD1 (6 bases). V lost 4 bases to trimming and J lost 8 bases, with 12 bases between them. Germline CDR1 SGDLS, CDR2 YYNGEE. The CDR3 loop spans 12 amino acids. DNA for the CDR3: TGTGCCAGCAGCAGCAGGGGTTTGGGCTACACCTTC. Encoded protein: CASSSRGLGYTF.

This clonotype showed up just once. DNA of the CDR3: TGTGCCAGCAGCGTAGACAGGGGAAACTATGGCTACACCTTC. Translated, it gives CASSVDRGNYGYTF. The chain carries TRBV9 and TRBJ1-2; 7 positions match TRBD1. This CDR3 spans 14 amino acids. V trimming: 0 bases; J trimming: 2 bases; junction bases outside the gene matches: 1. Germline loops: CDR1 SGDLS, CDR2 YYNGEE.

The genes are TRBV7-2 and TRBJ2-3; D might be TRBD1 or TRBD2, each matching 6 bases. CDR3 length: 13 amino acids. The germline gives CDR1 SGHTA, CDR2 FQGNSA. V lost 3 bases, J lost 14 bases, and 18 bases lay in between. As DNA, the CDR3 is TGTGCCAGCAGCTTCGGGGGCACACCCGCGACGTATTTT. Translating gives CASSFGGTPATYF.

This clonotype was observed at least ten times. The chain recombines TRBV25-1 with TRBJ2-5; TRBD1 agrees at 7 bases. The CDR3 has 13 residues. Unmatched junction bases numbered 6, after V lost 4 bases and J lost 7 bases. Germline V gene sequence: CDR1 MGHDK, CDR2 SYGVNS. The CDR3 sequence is CASSATGSATQYF. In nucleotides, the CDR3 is TGTGCCAGCAGTGCGACAGGGTCGGCGACCCAGTACTTC.

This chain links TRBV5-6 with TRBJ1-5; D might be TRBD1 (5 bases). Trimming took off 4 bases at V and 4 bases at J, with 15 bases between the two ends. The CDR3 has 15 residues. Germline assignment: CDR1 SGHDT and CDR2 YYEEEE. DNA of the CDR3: TGTGCCAGCAGCGTGGGGGAGGCGAGAAATCAGCCCCAGCATTTT. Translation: CASSVGEARNQPQHF.

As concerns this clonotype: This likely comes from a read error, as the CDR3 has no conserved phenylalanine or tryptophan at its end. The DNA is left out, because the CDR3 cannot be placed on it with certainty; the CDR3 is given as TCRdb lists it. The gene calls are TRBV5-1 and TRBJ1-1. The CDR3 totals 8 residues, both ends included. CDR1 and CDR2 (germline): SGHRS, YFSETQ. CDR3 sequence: CASSLSLG.

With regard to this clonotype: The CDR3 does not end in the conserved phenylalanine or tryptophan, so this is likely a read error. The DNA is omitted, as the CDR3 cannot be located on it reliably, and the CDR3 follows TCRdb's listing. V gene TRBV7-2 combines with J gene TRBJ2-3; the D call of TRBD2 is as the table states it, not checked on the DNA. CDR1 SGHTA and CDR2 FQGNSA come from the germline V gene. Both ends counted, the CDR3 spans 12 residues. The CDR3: CASSLGGGTDTQ.

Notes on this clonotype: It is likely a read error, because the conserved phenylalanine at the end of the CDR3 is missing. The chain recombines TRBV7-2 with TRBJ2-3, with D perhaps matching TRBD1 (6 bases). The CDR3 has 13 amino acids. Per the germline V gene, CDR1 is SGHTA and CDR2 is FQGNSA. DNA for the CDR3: TGTGCCAGCAGGGTAGGGGGAACAGATAAGCAGTATTAT. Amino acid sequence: CASRVGGTDKQYY.

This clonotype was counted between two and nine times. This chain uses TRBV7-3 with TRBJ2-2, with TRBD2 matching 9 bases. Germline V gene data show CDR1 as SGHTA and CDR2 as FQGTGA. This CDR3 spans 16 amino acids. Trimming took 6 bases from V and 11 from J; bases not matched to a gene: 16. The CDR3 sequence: CASSSSGTWGETELFF. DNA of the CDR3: TGTGCCAGCAGTTCTAGCGGGACTTGGGGAGAGACCGAGCTGTTTTTT. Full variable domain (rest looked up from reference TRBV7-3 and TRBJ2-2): GAGVSQTPSNKVTEKGKYVELRCDPISGHTALYWYRQSLGQGPEFLIYFQGTGAADDSGLPNDRFFAVRPEGSVSTLKIQRTERGDSAVYLCASSSSGTWGETELFFGEGSRLTVL.

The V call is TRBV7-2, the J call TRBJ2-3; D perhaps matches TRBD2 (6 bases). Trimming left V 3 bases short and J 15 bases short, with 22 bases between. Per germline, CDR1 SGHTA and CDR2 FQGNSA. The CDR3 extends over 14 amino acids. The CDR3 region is CASSLGGVHAQYYF. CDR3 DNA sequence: TGTGCCAGCAGCTTGGGCGGGGTACATGCGCAGTATTATTTT.

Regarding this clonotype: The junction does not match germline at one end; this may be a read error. CDR3 loop: CASSLGSVPWEQYF. CDR3 in DNA: TGCGCCAGCAGCTTAGGGTCAGTGCCGTGGGAGCAGTACTTC. The rearrangement joins TRBV11-2 to TRBJ2-7; no reliable D call. Germline-derived CDR1 and CDR2 are SGHAT and FQNNGV. CDR3 length: 14 amino acids.

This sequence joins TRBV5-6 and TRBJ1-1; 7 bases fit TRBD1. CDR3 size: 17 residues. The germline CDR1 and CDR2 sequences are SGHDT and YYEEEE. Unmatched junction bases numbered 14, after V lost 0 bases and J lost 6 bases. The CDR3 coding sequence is TGTGCCAGCAGCTTGGAGAGGGGGCGGCATGGGTCGGCTGAAGCTTTCTTT. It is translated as CASSLERGRHGSAEAFF.

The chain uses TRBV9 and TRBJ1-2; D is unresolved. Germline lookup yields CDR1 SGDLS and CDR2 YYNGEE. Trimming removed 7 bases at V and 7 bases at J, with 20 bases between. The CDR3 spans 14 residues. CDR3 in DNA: TGTGCCAGCGGAGGATCTTCCCAGAACATTGGCTACACCTTC. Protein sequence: CASGGSSQNIGYTF.

The DNA of the CDR3 is TGTGCCACCAGCGGCCGGGGCCTAGCCTATGGCCAGTACTTC. Its translation is CATSGRGLAYGQYF. This rearrangement joins TRBV15 to TRBJ1-2; D could derive from TRBD1 or TRBD2 (5 bases each). Near its end, the DNA agrees better with TRBJ2-5, so the J call may be wrong. Germline V gives CDR1 LNHNV, CDR2 YYDKDF (reference sequence). CDR3 length: 14 residues.

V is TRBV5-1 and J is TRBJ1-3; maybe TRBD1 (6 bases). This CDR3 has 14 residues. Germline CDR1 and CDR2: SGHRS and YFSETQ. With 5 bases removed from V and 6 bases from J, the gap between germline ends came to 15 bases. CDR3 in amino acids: CASSESGTQNTIYF. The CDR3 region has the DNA TGCGCCAGCAGTGAGTCCGGGACACAAAACACCATATATTTT.

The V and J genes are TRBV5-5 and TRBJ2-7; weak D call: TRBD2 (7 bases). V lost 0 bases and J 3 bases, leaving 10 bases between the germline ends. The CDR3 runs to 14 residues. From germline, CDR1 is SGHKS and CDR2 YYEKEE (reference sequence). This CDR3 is CASSLDRDYYEQYV. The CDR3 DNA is TGTGCCAGCAGCTTGGACAGGGACTACTACGAGCAGTACGTC.

The CDR3 region has the DNA TGTGCCAGCAGCCCATCGGGGGTCTGGGGAGAGACCCAGTACTTC. This translates into CASSPSGVWGETQYF. J is TRBJ2-5 and V is TRBV7-3, with D possibly being TRBD2 (6 bases). Germline V gene lookup returns CDR1 SGHTA and CDR2 FQGTGA. V lost 5 bases and J 4 bases, leaving 17 bases between the germline ends. The CDR3 is made up of 15 amino acids.

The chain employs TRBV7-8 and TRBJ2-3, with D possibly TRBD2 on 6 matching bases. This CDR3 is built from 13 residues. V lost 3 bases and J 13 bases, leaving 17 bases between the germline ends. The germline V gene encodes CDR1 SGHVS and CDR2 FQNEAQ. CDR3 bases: TGTGCCAGCAGCTTCGCGGGAAGAGCTAATAAGTATTTT. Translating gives CASSFAGRANKYF. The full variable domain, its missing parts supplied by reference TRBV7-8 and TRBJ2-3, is GAGVSQSPRYKVAKRGQDVALRCDPISGHVSLFWYQQALGQGPEFLTYFQNEAQLDKSGLPSDRFFAERPEGSVSTLKIQRTQQEDSAVYLCASSFAGRANKYFGPGTRLTVL.

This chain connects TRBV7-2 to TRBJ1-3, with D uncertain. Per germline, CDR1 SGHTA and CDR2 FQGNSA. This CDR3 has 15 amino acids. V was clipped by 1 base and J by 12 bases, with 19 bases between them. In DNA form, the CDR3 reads TGTGCCAGCAGCTTAGTACTGGCGGGTGGCAATAGCATATATTTT. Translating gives CASSLVLAGGNSIYF.